This TCR beta chain was sequenced during a study of chemoradiotherapy in HPV16-positive cancers (dated by TCRdb to about 2022). In the study overall: Functional T-cell assays on cells from a couple of HPV16-positive patients defined candidate HPV-specific T-cell clones and common TCR motifs. The study set out to ask whether T-cell immunity against the HPV oncoproteins E6 and E7 changes over the course of chemoradiotherapy and whether that immunity affects survival. The candidate HPV-specific TCRs and motifs were subsequently tracked in TCR repertoires obtained from some 80 patients with HPV-related cancers. Study-level results and caveats: Only two HPV16-positive patients were used to derive the functional definition of HPV-specific T cells, and the survival association was reported for HPV16-positive patients. Improved recurrence-free survival in HPV16-positive patients was associated with expansion of HPV-responsive T cells during chemoradiotherapy. Expansion of candidate HPV-specific clones and E7-related TCR motifs was observed in the tumor microenvironment during treatment, whereas no such expansion was observed for non-HPV-specific T cells.

Repertoires were sampled repeatedly over the course of chemoradiotherapy so that clonal expansion in the tumor microenvironment could be followed. Library construction relied on the immunoSEQ multiplex PCR assay. TCRdb mirrors the immuneACCESS table, restricted to in-frame sequences. Some clones are absent from its copies; in checked studies, under half trace to an unresolved V gene, and the reason for the others is unknown. The sample profile shows some 14,000 clones; around four fifths of them were found once. The ten most abundant clones make up around 1.2% of the sample. Concerning this clone itself: The antigen this receptor binds is unknown. There are no base qualities to consult, and no much larger clone falls within one base.

CDR1 and CDR2 (LGHNA, YSLEER) derive from the germline V gene. The CDR3 measures 18 amino acids from cysteine to phenylalanine. The kept DNA is CDR3 alone, 54 bases in frame from the first base. V is cut by 0 bases and J by 1 base, and the space between the germline ends is 15 bases. This sequence uses TRBV4-3 and TRBJ2-2, with no confidently assigned D gene. This receptor was obtained from a human donor with HPV-associated anogenital cancer. Collection took place from a patient who underwent chemoradiotherapy. The CDR3 sequence is CASSQDFDWTLNTGELFF. The nucleotide sequence is given as TGCGCCAGCAGCCAAGACTTCGACTGGACCTTGAACACCGGGGAGCTGTTTTTT.